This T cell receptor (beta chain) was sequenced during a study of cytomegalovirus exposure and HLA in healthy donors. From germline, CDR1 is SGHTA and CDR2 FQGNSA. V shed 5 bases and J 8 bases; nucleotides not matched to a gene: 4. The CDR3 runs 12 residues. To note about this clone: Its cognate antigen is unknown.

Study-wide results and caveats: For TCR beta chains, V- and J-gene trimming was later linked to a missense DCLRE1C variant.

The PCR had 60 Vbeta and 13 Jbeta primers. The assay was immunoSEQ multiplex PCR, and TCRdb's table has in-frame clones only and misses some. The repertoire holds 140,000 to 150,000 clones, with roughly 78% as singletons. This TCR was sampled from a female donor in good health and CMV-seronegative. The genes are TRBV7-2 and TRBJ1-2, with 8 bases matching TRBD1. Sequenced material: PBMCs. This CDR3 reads CASSGYRGGYTF. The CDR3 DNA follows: TGTGCCAGCAGCGGTTACAGGGGGGGCTACACCTTC.